What follows are 13 T cell receptor beta chains derived from one specimen sequenced in a study of T-cell memory formation after mild COVID-19. TCRdb recomputed calls from the 5' RACE reads with MiXCR, one row per CDR3 protein. The data contain approximately 400,000 distinct CDR3 sequences, over 15% of them seen just once; the ten biggest clones take up roughly 21%. Sequencing was done on a sample of PBMCs or a T cell subset sorted from them (not recorded which). Receptors were obtained from a man aged 18 to 29 who had mild COVID-19 (a few samples of this study predate the infection). Cell type and time point are not known.

This clonotype was picked up many times. The chain carries TRBV7-2 and TRBJ2-2; D unclear. Between the trimmed V and J ends, which lost 3 bases and 0 bases, there was a span of 8 bases. CDR3 length: 15 residues. The germline CDR1 and CDR2 sequences are SGHTA and FQGNSA. The CDR3 region is CASSLQSANTGELFF. The CDR3, as DNA: TGTGCCAGCAGCTTGCAGAGCGCGAACACCGGGGAGCTGTTTTTT. The whole variable domain, filled in from reference TRBV7-2 and TRBJ2-2, reads GAGVSQSPSNKVTEKGKDVELRCDPISGHTALYWYRQSLGQGLEFLIYFQGNSAPDKSGLPSDRFSAERTGGSVSTLTIQRTQQEDSAVYLCASSLQSANTGELFFGEGSRLTVL.

The chain recombines TRBV7-3 with TRBJ1-2; the D is unclear. Per the germline V gene, CDR1 is SGHTA and CDR2 is FQGTGA. There are 13 residues in the CDR3. V was shortened by 2 bases and J by 2 bases, with 6 bases between the two germline ends. The DNA of the CDR3 is TGTGCCAGCAGCTTAGAGCACAACTATGGCTACACCTTC. Translated, it gives CASSLEHNYGYTF.

V usage is TRBV10-3 and J usage is TRBJ2-1; D unresolved. The germline V and J ends were trimmed by 0 bases and 0 bases, with 6 bases remaining between them. The CDR3 runs 15 residues. The germline V gene has CDR1 ENHRY and CDR2 SYGVKD. The CDR3 loop is CAISESAASYNEQFF. DNA of the CDR3: TGTGCCATCAGTGAGTCTGCCGCCTCCTACAATGAGCAGTTCTTC.

This chain links TRBV12-3 or TRBV12-4 with TRBJ1-1; D is uncertain. This CDR3 is 14 amino acids long. Deletions cut 2 bases from V and 1 base from J, with 8 bases between. As DNA, the CDR3 is TGTGCCAGCAGTTTACAGTGGGCGAACACTGAAGCTTTCTTT. This encodes CASSLQWANTEAFF.

CDR3 in amino acids: CASSLAYSTTDTQYF. For the CDR3, the DNA is TGTGCCAGCAGCTTAGCGTACAGCACCACAGATACGCAGTATTTT. The chain links TRBV7-2 to TRBJ2-3; unclear D gene. Germline values: CDR1 SGHTA, CDR2 FQGNSA. Deletions cut 0 bases from V and 2 bases from J, with 9 bases between. The CDR3 has 15 residues.

At least ten counts were recorded for this clonotype. The chain has TRBV10-3 and TRBJ2-5; 9 bases agree with TRBD2. Germline V gene data show CDR1 as ENHRY and CDR2 as SYGVKD. With V trimmed by 4 bases and J by 10 bases, 7 bases remained unmatched. The CDR3 sequence is 13 residues long. The CDR3 DNA reads as TGTGCCATCAGTGGTCGCGGGGGGGAAGACCAGTACTTC. Translating gives CAISGRGGEDQYF.

This clonotype appeared a few times. The chain carries TRBV3-1 and TRBJ2-5, with D perhaps TRBD1 or TRBD2 (6 bases each). Trimming shortened V by 8 bases and J by 5 bases, and 15 bases separated the two germline ends. Germline CDR1 LGHDT, CDR2 YNNKEL (reference sequence). The CDR3 spans 13 residues. The CDR3 here is CASVGGLRETQYF. The CDR3 DNA sequence: TGTGCCAGCGTGGGGGGCCTTCGGGAGACCCAGTACTTC.

The chain joins TRBV29-1 to TRBJ2-5; D ambiguous. In germline, CDR1 is SQVTM, CDR2 ANQGSEA. This CDR3 is built from 12 residues. V dropped 5 bases and J dropped 3 bases, with 10 bases sitting between them. As DNA, the CDR3 is TGCAGCGTTCAGAACGTAGAAGAGACCCAGTACTTC. Its translation: CSVQNVEETQYF.

CDR3 nucleotide sequence: TGCAGTGCTAGTCCCACCGGGACAGCCGATCGCTACGAGCAGTACTTC. It specifies CSASPTGTADRYEQYF. V usage is TRBV20-1 and J usage is TRBJ2-7; 7 positions match TRBD1. Germline trimming cut 3 bases from V and 3 bases from J; bases unmatched to any gene: 14. The CDR3 spans 16 residues. The V gene's germline CDR1 is DFQATT and CDR2 SNEGSKA (reference sequence).

J is TRBJ1-3 and V is TRBV7-6; TRBD1 matches at 8 bases. Germline-derived CDR1 and CDR2 are SGHVS and FNYEAQ. The length of the CDR3 is 17 residues. V shed 6 bases and J 0 bases; nucleotides not matched to a gene: 10. In nucleotides, the CDR3 is TGTGCCAGCAGACCGACCCGGACAGGGATCTCTGGAAACACCATATATTTT. Translating it yields CASRPTRTGISGNTIYF.

This clonotype was seen more than once but under ten times. The chain employs TRBV6-6 and TRBJ2-5; D call uncertain. Germline assignment: CDR1 MNHNY and CDR2 SVGAGI (reference sequence). The CDR3 spans 14 residues. V lost 0 bases, J lost 6 bases, and 11 bases lay in between. The CDR3 nucleotides are TGTGCCAGCAGTTACTCGGAAGTCTTAAAGACCCAGTACTTC. It translates to CASSYSEVLKTQYF.

Note on this clonotype: At one of its ends the junction is not consistent with the germline gene, which may arise from a read error. This chain links TRBV7-9 with TRBJ2-1, with a possible D match to TRBD1 (6 bases). The germline gives CDR1 SEHNR, CDR2 FQNEAQ (reference sequence). The CDR3 is made up of 14 amino acids. The CDR3 protein is CASSGWTRDNEQLF. CDR3 nucleotides: TGTGCCAGCAGCGGATGGACCCGGGACAATGAGCAGTTATTC. Looking up the rest from reference TRBV7-9 and TRBJ2-1 gives the full variable domain: DTGVSQNPRHKITKRGQNVTFRCDPISEHNRLYWYRQTLGQGPEFLTYFQNEAQLEKSRLLSDRFSAERPKGSFSTLEIQRTEQGDSAMYLCASSGWTRDNEQLFGPGTRLTVL.

V is TRBV5-1 and J is TRBJ2-5; D call uncertain. Trimming stripped 1 base from V and 4 bases from J, with 8 bases between. This CDR3 has 13 amino acids. Germline values: CDR1 SGHRS, CDR2 YFSETQ. The CDR3 sequence is CASSLIGPETQYF. The CDR3 DNA reads TGCGCCAGCAGCTTGATTGGGCCAGAGACCCAGTACTTC.